The entry that follows covers one T cell receptor beta chain sequence. These data are taken from a study of shared clonotypes between healthy human individuals. In the CD4+ fraction, cells were divided into CD45RA+ naive and CD45RA-negative memory subsets. This CDR3 region has 16 residues. Germline V gene sequence: CDR1 KGHSH, CDR2 LQKENI. V shed 3 bases and J shed 3 bases, with 16 bases lying between them. Method: immunoSEQ multiplex PCR; TCRdb's copy keeps in-frame clones and lacks some. The sample records roughly 2.5 million clones, approximately 94% being singletons. The rearrangement links TRBV18 to TRBJ2-3, with D possibly TRBD2 on 5 matching bases. Sample: naive CD4+ T cells sorted from blood. Subset here: CD45RA+ positively selected. This clonotype was sampled from a man between 18 and 29 years old in good health. In nucleotides, the CDR3 is TGTGCCAGCTCACCCTTTCGCGGGTCGGGGACAGATACGCAGTATTTT. Translation: CASSPFRGSGTDTQYF.